What follows are 7 T cell receptor beta chains derived from one specimen sequenced in a study of regulatory T cells in long-lasting Graves disease. Construction of the TCR beta libraries employed iRepertoire HTBI primers in conjunction with Arm-PCR of CDR3 regions. MiXCR, run by TCRdb on the multiplex PCR reads, gives a single entry per CDR3 protein. The data show under 300,000 distinct CDR3 sequences, 20% to 25% seen once. Stated time point: newly diagnosed GD, antithyroid drugs for less than 3 months. Researchers made the TCR library from RNA that was extracted from PBMCs. The sequences come from peripheral blood mononuclear cells (PBMCs), collected at new diagnosis, from a patient treated with antithyroid drugs. These receptors all come from a female donor with Graves disease.

Ten or more counts support this clonotype. This rearrangement joins TRBV6-1 to TRBJ2-5; D unresolved. CDR1 is MNHNS, CDR2 SASEGT, per germline. The CDR3 is made up of 16 amino acids. Trimming took off 3 bases at V and 2 bases at J, with 16 bases between the two ends. CDR3 in amino acids: CASSETPRPKQETQYF. CDR3 nucleotides: TGTGCCAGCAGTGAGACCCCCCGACCGAAGCAAGAGACCCAGTACTTC.

This clonotype was seen ten or more times. The J gene is TRBJ2-6, the V gene TRBV30, with D perhaps being TRBD1 or TRBD2 (5 bases each). There are 17 residues in the CDR3. The V end was cut by 0 bases, the J end by 0 bases, with 12 bases between. The germline V gene has CDR1 GTSNPN and CDR2 SVGIG (reference sequence). The CDR3: CAWSVKGRYSGANVLTF. The CDR3 region has the DNA TGTGCCTGGAGTGTAAAGGGACGTTACTCTGGGGCCAACGTCCTGACTTTC.

This clonotype has only a few counts. The final CDR3 position lacks the conserved phenylalanine or tryptophan, pointing to a likely read error. The chain carries TRBV19 and TRBJ2-2, with D possibly being TRBD1 (6 bases). V lost 3 bases and J 3 bases, leaving 14 bases between the germline ends. This CDR3 contains 16 residues. Germline CDR1 LNHDA, CDR2 SQIVND (reference sequence). The CDR3 loop is CASSMVGARDTGELFL. In DNA, the CDR3 is TGTGCCAGTAGTATGGTGGGGGCGCGGGACACCGGGGAGCTGTTTCTT.

This clonotype occurred many times. The J gene is TRBJ2-1, the V gene TRBV24-1; maybe TRBD1 (6 bases). The CDR3 has 14 amino acids. The V gene lost 3 bases and the J gene lost 5 bases, with 10 bases spanning the gap. Germline V CDR1 and CDR2: KGHDR, SFDVKD. The CDR3 loop reads CATSDPGVDNEQFF. In nucleotides, the CDR3 is TGTGCCACCAGTGATCCAGGGGTTGACAATGAGCAGTTCTTC.

This clonotype has ten or more counts. This chain joins TRBV6-2 or TRBV6-3 and TRBJ2-1; D perhaps matches TRBD1 (6 bases). The V end was cut by 6 bases, the J end by 4 bases, with 10 bases between. Looked up from germline, CDR1 is MNHEY and CDR2 is SVGEGT. This CDR3 is built from 13 residues. CDR3: CASRIGQYNEQFF. The CDR3 DNA sequence: TGTGCCAGCAGGATTGGACAGTACAATGAGCAGTTCTTC.

Many counts were recorded for this clonotype. The V call is TRBV6-1, the J call TRBJ1-1; TRBD1 aligns across 10 bases. CDR3 length: 16 amino acids. V trimming: 5 bases; J trimming: 1 base; junction bases outside the gene matches: 7. Germline CDR1 is MNHNS and CDR2 is SASEGT. CDR3 loop: CASSHDRGRGNTEAFF. The CDR3 nucleotides read TGTGCCAGCAGTCACGACAGGGGGCGCGGGAACACTGAAGCTTTCTTT.

This chain uses TRBV6-5 with TRBJ2-3; D perhaps matches TRBD2 (5 bases). Deletions cut 3 bases from V and 1 base from J, with 14 bases between. This CDR3 comprises 16 residues. The germline CDR1 and CDR2 sequences are MNHEY and SVGAGI. CDR3 bases: TGTGCCAGCAGTTATAGACCGAGGGCCCGCACAGATACGCAGTATTTT. It codes for CASSYRPRARTDTQYF.